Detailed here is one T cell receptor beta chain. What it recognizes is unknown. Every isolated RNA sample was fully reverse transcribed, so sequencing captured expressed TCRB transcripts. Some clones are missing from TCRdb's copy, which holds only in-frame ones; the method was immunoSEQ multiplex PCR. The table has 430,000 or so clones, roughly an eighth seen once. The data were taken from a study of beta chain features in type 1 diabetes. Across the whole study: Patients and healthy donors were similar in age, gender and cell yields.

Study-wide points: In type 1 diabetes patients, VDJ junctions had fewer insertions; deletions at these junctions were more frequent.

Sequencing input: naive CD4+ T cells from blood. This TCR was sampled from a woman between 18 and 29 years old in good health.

The CDR3 region is CASSFRPTGELFF. For the CDR3, the DNA is TGTGCCAGCAGCTTCCGACCCACCGGGGAGCTGTTTTTT. The rearrangement links TRBV7-2 to TRBJ2-2; no reliable D call. The germline V gene has CDR1 SGHTA and CDR2 FQGNSA. Trimming took 3 bases from V and 4 from J, leaving 6 bases between them. This CDR3 has 13 residues.